Each of the 6 T cell receptor beta chains below was sequenced from the same sample in a study of shared clonotypes between healthy human individuals. Profiled with immunoSEQ multiplex PCR; TCRdb holds only in-frame clones, not every one. The sample lists fewer than 600,000 clones, 70% to 80% occurring once. Sequencing used PBMCs. These receptors were obtained from a middle-aged woman in good health. Some clones in this sample may be carry-over from other donors' samples.

The CDR3, as DNA: TGCGCCAGCAGCTTGGTTTCAGGGTTGTTTGAGCAGTTCTTC. Its translation: CASSLVSGLFEQFF. This chain joins TRBV5-1 and TRBJ2-1; D perhaps matches TRBD1 (5 bases). Deletions cut 0 bases from V and 9 bases from J, with 13 bases between. The CDR3 is 14 residues long. CDR1 is SGHRS, CDR2 YFSETQ, per germline.

The V gene is TRBV9, the J gene TRBJ1-1, with D unclear. The CDR3 is made up of 13 amino acids. Germline loops: CDR1 SGDLS, CDR2 YYNGEE. The V end lost 4 bases, the J end lost 1 base, and 8 bases lay between the germline ends. CDR3 in amino acids: CASSTAGNTEAFF. The CDR3 nucleotides read TGTGCCAGCAGCACCGCAGGGAACACTGAAGCTTTCTTT.

V usage is TRBV7-2 and J usage is TRBJ2-1; 11 nucleotides align to TRBD2. The CDR3 spans 15 residues. The V segment lost 3 bases and the J segment 8 bases; nucleotides outside the gene matches: 6. The germline gives CDR1 SGHTA, CDR2 FQGNSA. The DNA for the CDR3 is TGTGCCAGCAGCTTTAGCGGGAGGGCCATCGATGAGCAGTTCTTC. Protein product: CASSFSGRAIDEQFF.

The rearrangement joins TRBV5-1 to TRBJ2-3; 8 bases are a match to TRBD2. After removal of 3 bases from V and 2 bases from J, the junction contained 2 bases not matched to a gene. The CDR3 runs 14 residues. Per the germline V gene, CDR1 is SGHRS and CDR2 is YFSETQ. The DNA of the CDR3 is TGCGCCAGCAGCTATAGCGGGACCACAGATACGCAGTATTTT. Amino acids: CASSYSGTTDTQYF.

This clone has a single count. CDR3 nucleotide sequence: TGTGCCAGCAGTTACGGGCAGGTGACCGACGAGCAGTACTTC. Translated: CASSYGQVTDEQYF. This rearrangement joins TRBV6-6 to TRBJ2-7; no firm D call. CDR3 length equals 14 residues. Germline loops: CDR1 MNHNY, CDR2 SVGAGI (reference sequence). The V gene lost 2 bases and the J gene lost 5 bases, with 13 bases spanning the gap.

The chain recombines TRBV27 with TRBJ2-3; tentatively, D is TRBD1 or TRBD2 (5 bases each). CDR1 and CDR2 from the germline V gene are MNHEY and SMNVEV (reference sequence). CDR3 length: 15 residues. V shed 6 bases and J shed 2 bases, with 15 bases lying between them. The CDR3 DNA sequence: TGTGCCAGCAGCGAGAGGGACCGACTCACAGATACGCAGTATTTT. Its protein is CASSERDRLTDTQYF.